This T cell receptor (beta chain) was sequenced for a study of T cell repertoires in cytomegalovirus infection. On this clonotype itself: Its antigen remains unknown.

The study, taken as a whole, reports: Cumulative frequency (of public TCR beta family members) identified carriers of CMV plus the relevant HLA.

TCRdb re-analysed the reads in MiXCR, keeping a single row per CDR3 protein. This sample carries some 320,000 distinct CDR3 sequences, 25% to 30% of them seen once, and the ten largest clones take about 19%. The CDR3 has 17 residues. Looked up from germline, CDR1 is SGHVS and CDR2 is FNYEAQ. The J segment lost 5 bases and the V segment lost 5 bases, leaving 10 bases of the junction unmatched. The source material was cultured PBMCs, sampled from culture after CMV antigen stimulation. The V and J genes are TRBV7-6 and TRBJ2-1, with 12 bases fitting TRBD2. This sequence originates from a human donor in good health (CMV status not recorded). Some clones in this sample may be carry-over from other donors' samples. CDR3: CASSPAGLAGQHNEQFF. CDR3 bases: TGTGCCAGCAGCCCAGCAGGACTAGCGGGACAGCACAATGAGCAGTTCTTC.